Listed below are T cell receptor beta chains from one sample, sequenced in a study of T cells after yellow fever vaccination. TCRdb ran MiXCR on the 5' RACE reads and lists one entry per CDR3 protein. This sample has about 350,000 distinct CDR3 sequences, with under 15% found just once. Sequenced here: CD4+ T cells sorted from PBMCs, sampled 15 days after the yellow fever booster vaccination. The receptor source for this set is a man between 18 and 29 years old who received the YFV17D yellow fever vaccine. Both conserved end residues are part of each CDR3. Fields, in order: V gene, D gene, clone size, J gene, CDR3 DNA, CDR3 protein. D genes are given only for firm matches. Size values are once, few and many counts, or a class for expanded clones, and some rows have none.

V: TRBV6-5
D: TRBD2
size: many
J: TRBJ2-7
DNA: TGTGCCAGCAGTCGTCGAACCGGGGGGGCCGAGGACTACGAGCAGTACTTC
CDR3: CASSRRTGGAEDYEQYF

V: TRBV19
D: -
size: -
J: TRBJ1-1
DNA: TGTGCCAGTAGGGATCAGGGAGCCGTGAACACTGAAGCTTTCTTT
CDR3: CASRDQGAVNTEAFF

V: TRBV19
D: -
size: -
J: TRBJ2-2
DNA: TGTGCCGTACGGATCGGGACATGGAGGACCGGGGAGCTGTTTTTT
CDR3: CAVRIGTWRTGELFF

V: TRBV4-2
D: TRBD2
size: -
J: TRBJ2-5
DNA: TGTGCCAGCAGCCCGAGAGCGGGGGGGCCTGAGACCCAGTACTTC
CDR3: CASSPRAGGPETQYF

V: TRBV9
D: -
size: -
J: TRBJ2-5
DNA: TGTGCCAGCAGCGTAGGAGGGGTCGAGACCCAGTACTTC
CDR3: CASSVGGVETQYF

V: TRBV10-3
D: -
size: -
J: TRBJ1-1
DNA: TGTGCCATCAGTGATAAGGGAGGAGCCGGGCGAGGAAAAACTGAAGCTTTCTTT
CDR3: CAISDKGGAGRGKTEAFF

V: TRBV3-1
D: -
size: many
J: TRBJ1-5
DNA: TGTGCCAGCAGCCCACTTAGCAATCAGCCCCAGCATTTT
CDR3: CASSPLSNQPQHF

V: TRBV5-1
D: TRBD1
size: -
J: TRBJ1-2
DNA: TGCGCCAGCAGCGAGGGGACAGGGGGCTCGGTGGGCACCTTC
CDR3: CASSEGTGGSVGTF

V: TRBV5-1
D: -
size: few
J: TRBJ1-3
DNA: TGCGCCAGCAGCCTACCCCTCGGGGGAGCCATATATTTT
CDR3: CASSLPLGGAIYF

V: TRBV6-2/TRBV6-3
D: -
size: -
J: TRBJ1-1
DNA: TGTGCCAGCAGTCTACAGGGAGGGGCTGAAGCTTTCTTT
CDR3: CASSLQGGAEAFF

V: TRBV5-6
D: -
size: -
J: TRBJ2-1
DNA: TGTGCCAGCAGCTTGGTCGGGACACTCTCCTACAATGAGCAGTTCTTC
CDR3: CASSLVGTLSYNEQFF

V: TRBV6-4
D: TRBD1
size: few
J: TRBJ2-3
DNA: TGTGCCAAGAGACAGGGCAGCGTCAATTGGGATACGCAGTATTTT
CDR3: CAKRQGSVNWDTQYF

V: TRBV6-2/TRBV6-3
D: TRBD1
size: few
J: TRBJ1-1
DNA: TGTGCCAGCAGAAAAACCTGGACAGGGGGCTTTTCGAACACTGAAGCTTTCTTT
CDR3: CASRKTWTGGFSNTEAFF

V: TRBV4-3
D: TRBD2
size: -
J: TRBJ2-3
DNA: TGCGCCAGCAGCCAAGACCCTAGCGGGGGCCGCACAGATACGCAGTATTTT
CDR3: CASSQDPSGGRTDTQYF

V: TRBV5-5
D: -
size: -
J: TRBJ1-6
DNA: TGTGCCAGCAGCTTGGGCGGTGGACGGGGTAATTCACCCCTCCACTTT
CDR3: CASSLGGGRGNSPLHF

V: TRBV3-1
D: -
size: -
J: TRBJ1-5
DNA: TGTGCCAGCAGCCACGGGCATCAGCCCCAGCATTTT
CDR3: CASSHGHQPQHF

V: TRBV24-1
D: TRBD1
size: -
J: TRBJ2-3
DNA: TGTGCCACCAGTAACGGACAGGGAAGAGGTACGCAGTATTTT
CDR3: CATSNGQGRGTQYF